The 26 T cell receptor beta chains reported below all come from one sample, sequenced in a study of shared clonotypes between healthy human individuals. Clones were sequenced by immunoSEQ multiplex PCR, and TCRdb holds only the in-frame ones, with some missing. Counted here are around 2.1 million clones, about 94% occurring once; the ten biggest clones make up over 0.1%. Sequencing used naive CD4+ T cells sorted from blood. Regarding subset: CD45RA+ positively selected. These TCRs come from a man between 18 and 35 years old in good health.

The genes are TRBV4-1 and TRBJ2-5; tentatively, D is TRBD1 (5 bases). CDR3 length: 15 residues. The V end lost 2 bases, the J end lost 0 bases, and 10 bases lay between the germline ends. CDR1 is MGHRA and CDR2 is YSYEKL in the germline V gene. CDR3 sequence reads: CASSQHMTDQETQYF. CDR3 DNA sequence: TGCGCCAGCAGCCAACATATGACAGACCAAGAGACCCAGTACTTC.

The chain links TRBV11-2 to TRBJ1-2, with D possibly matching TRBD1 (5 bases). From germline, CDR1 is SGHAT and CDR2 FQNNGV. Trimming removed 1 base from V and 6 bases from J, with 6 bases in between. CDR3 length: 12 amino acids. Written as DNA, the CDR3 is TGTGCCAGCAGCTTAGGGACAAATGGCTACACCTTC. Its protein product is CASSLGTNGYTF.

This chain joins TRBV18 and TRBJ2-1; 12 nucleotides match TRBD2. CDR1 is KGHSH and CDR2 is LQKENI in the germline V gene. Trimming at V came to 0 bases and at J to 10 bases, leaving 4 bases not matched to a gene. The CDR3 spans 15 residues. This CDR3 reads CASSPPASGGVEQFF. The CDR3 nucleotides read TGTGCCAGCTCACCACCGGCTAGCGGGGGGGTAGAGCAGTTCTTC.

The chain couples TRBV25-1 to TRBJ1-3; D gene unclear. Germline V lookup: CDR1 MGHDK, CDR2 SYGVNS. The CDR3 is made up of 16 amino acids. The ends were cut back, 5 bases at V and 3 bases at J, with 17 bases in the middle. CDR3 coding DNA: TGTGCCAGCAGTTCGACGGGATCCGACGGTGGAAACACCATATATTTT. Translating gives CASSSTGSDGGNTIYF.

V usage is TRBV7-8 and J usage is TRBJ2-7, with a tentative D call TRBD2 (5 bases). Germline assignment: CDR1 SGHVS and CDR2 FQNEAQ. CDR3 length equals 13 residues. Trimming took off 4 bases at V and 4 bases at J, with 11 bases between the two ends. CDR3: CASSSAPGYEQYF. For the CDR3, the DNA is TGTGCCAGCAGCTCTGCCCCGGGGTACGAGCAGTACTTC.

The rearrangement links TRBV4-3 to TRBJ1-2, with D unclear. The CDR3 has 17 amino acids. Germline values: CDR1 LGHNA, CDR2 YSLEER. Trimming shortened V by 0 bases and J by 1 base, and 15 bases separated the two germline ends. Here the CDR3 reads CASSQDQLGSLNYGYTF. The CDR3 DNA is TGCGCCAGCAGCCAAGATCAATTAGGGTCCCTTAACTATGGCTACACCTTC.

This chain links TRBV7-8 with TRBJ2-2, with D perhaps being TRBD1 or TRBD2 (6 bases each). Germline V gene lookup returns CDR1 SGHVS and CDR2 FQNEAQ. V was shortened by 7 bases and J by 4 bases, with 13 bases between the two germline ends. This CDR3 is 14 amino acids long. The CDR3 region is CASIQGGSTGELFF. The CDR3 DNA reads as TGTGCCAGCATCCAAGGGGGGAGCACCGGGGAGCTGTTTTTT.

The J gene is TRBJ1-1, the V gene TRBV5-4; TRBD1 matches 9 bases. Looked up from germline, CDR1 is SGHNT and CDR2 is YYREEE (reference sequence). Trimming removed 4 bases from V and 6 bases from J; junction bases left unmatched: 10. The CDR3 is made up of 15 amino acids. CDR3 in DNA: TGTGCCAGCAGCCCACCACAGGGGGCAGCGGCTGAAGCTTTCTTT. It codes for CASSPPQGAAAEAFF.

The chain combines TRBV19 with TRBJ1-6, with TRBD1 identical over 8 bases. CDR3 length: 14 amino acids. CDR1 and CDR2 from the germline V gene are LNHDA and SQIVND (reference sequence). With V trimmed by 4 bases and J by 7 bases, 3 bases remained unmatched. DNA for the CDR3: TGTGCCAGTAGTAGGGGACAGGAAAATTCACCCCTCCACTTT. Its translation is CASSRGQENSPLHF.

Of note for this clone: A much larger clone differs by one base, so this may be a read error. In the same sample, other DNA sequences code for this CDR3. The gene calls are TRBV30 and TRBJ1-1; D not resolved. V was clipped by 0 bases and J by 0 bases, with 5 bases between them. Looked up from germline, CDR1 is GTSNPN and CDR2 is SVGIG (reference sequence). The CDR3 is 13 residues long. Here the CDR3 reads CAWSVLMNTEAFF. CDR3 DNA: TGTGCCTGGAGTGTACTGATGAACACTGAAGCTTTCTTT.

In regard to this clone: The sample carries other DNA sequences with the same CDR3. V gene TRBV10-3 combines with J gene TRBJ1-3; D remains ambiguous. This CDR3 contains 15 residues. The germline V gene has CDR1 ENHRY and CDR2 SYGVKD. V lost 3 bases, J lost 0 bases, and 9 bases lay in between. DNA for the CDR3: TGTGCCATCAGTGATTTGAGAGACTCTGGAAACACCATATATTTT. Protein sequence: CAISDLRDSGNTIYF.

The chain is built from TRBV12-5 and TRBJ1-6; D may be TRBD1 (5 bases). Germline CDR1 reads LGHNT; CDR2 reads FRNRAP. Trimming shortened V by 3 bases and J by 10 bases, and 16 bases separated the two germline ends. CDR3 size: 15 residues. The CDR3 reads CASGLDTRVTSPLHF. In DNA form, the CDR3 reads TGTGCTAGTGGTTTAGATACCAGGGTGACGTCACCCCTCCACTTT.

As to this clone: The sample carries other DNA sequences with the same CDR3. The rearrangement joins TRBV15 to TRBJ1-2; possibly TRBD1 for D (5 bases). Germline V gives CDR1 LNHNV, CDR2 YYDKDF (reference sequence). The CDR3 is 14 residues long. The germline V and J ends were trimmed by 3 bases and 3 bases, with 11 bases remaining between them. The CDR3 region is CATSRGGTDYGYTF. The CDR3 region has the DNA TGTGCCACCAGCAGGGGTGGGACCGACTATGGCTACACCTTC.

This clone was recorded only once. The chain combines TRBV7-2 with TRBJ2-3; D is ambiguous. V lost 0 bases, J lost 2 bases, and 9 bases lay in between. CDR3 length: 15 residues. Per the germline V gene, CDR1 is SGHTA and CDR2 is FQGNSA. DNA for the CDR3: TGTGCCAGCAGCTTAGCGGGTCGAATCACAGATACGCAGTATTTT. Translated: CASSLAGRITDTQYF.

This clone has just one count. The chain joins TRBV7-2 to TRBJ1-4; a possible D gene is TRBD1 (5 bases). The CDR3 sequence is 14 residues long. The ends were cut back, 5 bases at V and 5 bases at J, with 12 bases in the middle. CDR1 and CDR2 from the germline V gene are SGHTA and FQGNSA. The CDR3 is CASSPGTPNEKLFF. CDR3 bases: TGTGCCAGCAGCCCGGGGACGCCGAATGAAAAACTGTTTTTT.

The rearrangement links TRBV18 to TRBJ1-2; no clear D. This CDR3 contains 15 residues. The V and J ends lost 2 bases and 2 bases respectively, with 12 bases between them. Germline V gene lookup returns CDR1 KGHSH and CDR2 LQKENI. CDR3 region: CASSPTSGVNYGYTF. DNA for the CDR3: TGTGCCAGCTCACCAACGTCGGGCGTAAACTATGGCTACACCTTC.

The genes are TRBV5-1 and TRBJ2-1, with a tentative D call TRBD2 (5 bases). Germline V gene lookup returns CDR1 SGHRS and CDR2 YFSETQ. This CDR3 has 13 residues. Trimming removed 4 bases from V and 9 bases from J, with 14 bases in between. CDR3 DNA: TGCGCCAGCAGCCTTAGCCGTGAGGGTGAGCAGTTCTTC. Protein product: CASSLSREGEQFF.

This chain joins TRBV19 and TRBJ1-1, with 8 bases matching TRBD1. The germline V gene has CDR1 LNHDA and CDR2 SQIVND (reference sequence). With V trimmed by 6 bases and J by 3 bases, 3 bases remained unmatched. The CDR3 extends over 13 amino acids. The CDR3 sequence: CASRGQGDTEAFF. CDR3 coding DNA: TGTGCCAGTAGAGGACAGGGCGACACTGAAGCTTTCTTT.

The CDR3 DNA is TGTGCCAGCAGCTTAGGACTAGCGGGAGGAAACGGGGAGCTGTTTTTT. This sequence encodes CASSLGLAGGNGELFF. The chain links TRBV7-2 to TRBJ2-2, with TRBD2 matching over 13 bases. V gave up 1 base and J gave up 7 bases; unmatched junction bases: 3. Germline V gene lookup returns CDR1 SGHTA and CDR2 FQGNSA. This CDR3 spans 16 amino acids. Variable domain in full (rest from reference TRBV7-2 and TRBJ2-2): GAGVSQSPSNKVTEKGKDVELRCDPISGHTALYWYRQSLGQGLEFLIYFQGNSAPDKSGLPSDRFSAERTGGSVSTLTIQRTQQEDSAVYLCASSLGLAGGNGELFFGEGSRLTVL.

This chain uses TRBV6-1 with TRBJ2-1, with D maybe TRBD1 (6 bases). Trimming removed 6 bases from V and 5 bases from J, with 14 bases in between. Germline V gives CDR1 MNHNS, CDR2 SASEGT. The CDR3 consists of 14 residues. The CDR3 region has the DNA TGTGCCAGCAGCGCCGGGTCAGGGGACAATGAGCAGTTCTTC. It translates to CASSAGSGDNEQFF.

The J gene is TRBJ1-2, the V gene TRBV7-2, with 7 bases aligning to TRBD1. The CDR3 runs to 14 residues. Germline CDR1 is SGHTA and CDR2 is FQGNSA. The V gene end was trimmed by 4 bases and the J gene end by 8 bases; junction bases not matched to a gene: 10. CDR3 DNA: TGTGCCAGCAGCTCGTCGACAGGGTCGGGAGGCTACACCTTC. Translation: CASSSSTGSGGYTF.

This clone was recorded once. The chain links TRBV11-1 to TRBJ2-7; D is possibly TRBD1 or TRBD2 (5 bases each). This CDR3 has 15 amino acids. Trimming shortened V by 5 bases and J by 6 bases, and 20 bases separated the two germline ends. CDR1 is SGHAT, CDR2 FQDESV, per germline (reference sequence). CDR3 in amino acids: CASSPSWDRTLEQYF. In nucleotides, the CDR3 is TGTGCCAGCAGCCCCTCCTGGGACCGGACCCTCGAGCAGTACTTC. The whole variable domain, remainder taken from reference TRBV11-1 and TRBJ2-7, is EAEVAQSPRYKITEKSQAVAFWCDPISGHATLYWYRQILGQGPELLVQFQDESVVDDSQLPKDRFSAERLKGVDSTLKIQPAELGDSAMYLCASSPSWDRTLEQYFGPGTRLTVT.

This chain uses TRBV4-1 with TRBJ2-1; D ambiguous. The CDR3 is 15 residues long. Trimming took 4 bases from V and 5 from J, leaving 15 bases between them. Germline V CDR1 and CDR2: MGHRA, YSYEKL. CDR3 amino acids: CASSRPGLPNNEQFF. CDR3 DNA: TGCGCCAGCAGCCGACCGGGCCTGCCCAACAATGAGCAGTTCTTC.

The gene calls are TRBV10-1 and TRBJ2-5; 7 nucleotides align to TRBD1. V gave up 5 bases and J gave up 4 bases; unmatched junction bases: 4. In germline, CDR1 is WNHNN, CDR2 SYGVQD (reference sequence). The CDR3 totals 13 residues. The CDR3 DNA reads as TGCGCCAGCAGTTGGACAGGAGGAGAGACCCAGTACTTC. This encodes CASSWTGGETQYF.

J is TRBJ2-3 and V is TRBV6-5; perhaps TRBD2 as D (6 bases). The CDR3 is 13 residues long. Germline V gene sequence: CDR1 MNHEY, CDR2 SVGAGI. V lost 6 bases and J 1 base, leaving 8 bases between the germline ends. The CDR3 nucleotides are TGTGCCAGCAGGGCTAGCGGCACAGATACGCAGTATTTT. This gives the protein CASRASGTDTQYF.

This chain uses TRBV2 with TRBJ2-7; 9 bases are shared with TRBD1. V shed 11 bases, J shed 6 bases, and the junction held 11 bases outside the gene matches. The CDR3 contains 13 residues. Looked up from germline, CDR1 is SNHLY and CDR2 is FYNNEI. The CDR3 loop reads CAGGQGYGGEQYF. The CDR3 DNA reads TGTGCCGGGGGACAGGGTTATGGTGGCGAGCAGTACTTC.